A selection of T cell receptor beta chains follows, all from one sample in a study of blood T cells in healthy people across ages. MiXCR, applied by TCRdb to the 5' RACE reads, yields one record per CDR3 protein. Here the sample spans approximately 580,000 distinct CDR3 sequences, around 24% being singletons. The same specimen was also included in a second study, on T cells of mothers and their children.

What was sequenced was blood. The receptors were gathered from a boy younger than 18 in good health. The CDR3 runs from the conserved cysteine through the conserved F or W. Clone sizes are given selectively: once, few, many, or a class where the clone is expanded.

J	size	length	V	CDR3
TRBJ2-5	many	15	TRBV29-1	CSVEGGILIGETQYF
TRBJ2-7	NA	15	TRBV28	CASSLSQQGTYEQYF
TRBJ1-4	NA	14	TRBV7-4	CASSGDRDNEKLFF
NA	NA	14	TRBV19	CASTHGGSYNEQFF
TRBJ2-5	NA	17	TRBV28	CASSPISRDRGQETQYF
TRBJ1-5	NA	15	TRBV19	CASSSRDSPNQPQHF
TRBJ2-7	NA	13	TRBV6-2/TRBV6-3	CASSYTGLREQYF
TRBJ1-5	few	12	TRBV29-1	CSVGQGAQPQHF
TRBJ2-7	few	14	TRBV4-1	CASSPYGRSNEQYF
TRBJ2-4	few	19	TRBV20-1	CSARPGLAGDLVGKNIQYF
NA	NA	17	TRBV20-1	CSAAKTGLAFSTVTQYF
TRBJ2-5	many	14	TRBV7-9	CASSPGTVQETQYF
TRBJ1-1	NA	14	TRBV6-6	CASSYLQEYTEAFF
TRBJ1-5	many	14	TRBV12-3/TRBV12-4	CASSPGAGDQPQHF
TRBJ2-5	few	16	TRBV4-3	CASSQETGGRRETQYF
TRBJ1-2	NA	13	TRBV10-3	CATGAGAEDGYTF
TRBJ2-1	few	16	TRBV12-5	CASGLAGTSGRVRQFF
TRBJ2-5	many	13	TRBV6-1	CASSVQRIETQYF
TRBJ2-5	many	15	TRBV3-1	CASSLGTGNGETQYF
NA	few	14	TRBV5-1	CASSHGLGGYEQYF
TRBJ2-5	few	13	TRBV7-9	CASSPQGWETQYF
TRBJ1-1	NA	13	TRBV5-1	CASKRQETAEAFF
TRBJ2-5	few	16	TRBV7-9	CASSGKQGFPPETQYF
TRBJ2-3	few	16	TRBV7-9	CASSPDGRSVTDTQYF
TRBJ2-3	few	13	TRBV28	CASRSGGPDTQYF
TRBJ2-4	many	12	TRBV29-1	CSVHGIKNIQYF
TRBJ2-3	NA	14	TRBV20-1	CRWGGGGHTDTQYF
TRBJ1-1	many	13	TRBV7-7	CASSQGTNTEAFF
NA	NA	16	TRBV5-1	CASSPRSGRGDNEQFF
TRBJ2-6	NA	16	TRBV28	CASSLSGGPGANVLTF
TRBJ2-1	NA	14	TRBV7-9	CASSFPRAYNEQFF
TRBJ2-7	NA	15	TRBV24-1	CATSDPGRPYDEQYF
TRBJ2-7	NA	11	TRBV7-9	CASRGMGEQYF
TRBJ2-7	NA	13	TRBV7-2	CGSTFGGGYEQYF
TRBJ2-1	NA	18	TRBV4-1	CASASGGGGRPGYNEQFF
TRBJ2-7	NA	13	TRBV20-1	CSARDLARGEQYF
TRBJ2-5	NA	13	TRBV6-2/TRBV6-3	CASREAGQETQYF
TRBJ1-3	NA	16	TRBV12-3/TRBV12-4	CASSLAGIRSGNTIYF
TRBJ2-1	once	19	TRBV6-5	CASSYSNPPSGSPYNEQFF
TRBJ1-2	NA	16	TRBV20-1	CSARDPTGTGAYGYTF
NA	few	11	TRBV6-2/TRBV6-3	CASRVYNEQFF
TRBJ2-1	NA	13	TRBV6-2/TRBV6-3	CASSPSRYNEQFF
TRBJ1-6	NA	15	TRBV6-1	CASSEAYGTNSPLHF
TRBJ2-4	NA	18	TRBV4-3	CASSQGILRTLAKNIQYF
TRBJ1-2	few	13	TRBV4-3	CASSRGTGDGYTF
TRBJ2-4	NA	16	TRBV4-2	CASSQRGGPGKNIQYF
TRBJ1-2	NA	14	TRBV13	CASSLGSGGYGYTF
TRBJ2-4	NA	14	TRBV6-2/TRBV6-3	CASRRPGTENIQYF
TRBJ2-5	many	12	TRBV20-1	CSAWTAQETQYF
TRBJ1-5	few	12	TRBV19	CASRSGTQPQHF
TRBJ2-5	few	15	TRBV7-6	CASSLGVRIEETRYF
TRBJ2-1	NA	15	TRBV7-8	CASSLVGNPYNEQFF
TRBJ2-7	few	16	TRBV7-9	CASSLALARGDYEQYF
TRBJ2-1	few	15	TRBV7-3	CASSFIAGGRNEQFF
TRBJ2-7	NA	13	TRBV2	CASIAGNSYEQYF
TRBJ2-3	NA	12	TRBV7-2	CASRGVADTQYF
NA	NA	17	TRBV28	CASTREGLAGRSYEQYF
TRBJ1-2	NA	13	TRBV6-6	CASSPGTYYGYTF
TRBJ2-2	NA	15	TRBV12-3/TRBV12-4	CASTALTVGTGELFF
TRBJ2-3	NA	13	TRBV4-1	CASRGWGTDTQYF